This note documents a single TCR beta chain sequence. The run depth of the assay was deep. Clones were read by immunoSEQ multiplex PCR, and TCRdb kept only the in-frame ones, dropping some. The data contain 2 million to 2.5 million clones, 90% to 97% of them singletons. The V and J ends lost 6 bases and 7 bases, in that order; junction bases with no gene match: 8. Germline CDR1 MNHEY, CDR2 SVGAGI. This CDR3 comprises 15 residues. A CD45RA+ naive subset and a CD45RA-negative memory subset were split from CD4+ cells. The sample comes from a study of shared clonotypes between healthy human individuals. The wider study: For every donor, three CD4 naive, three CD4 memory, two CD8 naive and one CD8 memory plates were used.

Material for sequencing was naive CD4+ T cells sorted from blood. Subset meaning: CD45RA+ positively selected. This chain uses TRBV6-5 with TRBJ2-1; TRBD2 aligns across 11 bases. This sequence was found in a man between 18 and 29 years old in good health. CDR3 loop: CASRDGLAGKNEQFF. The DNA for the CDR3 is TGTGCCAGCAGAGATGGACTAGCGGGCAAGAATGAGCAGTTCTTC.